This T cell receptor (beta chain) was obtained from a study of CXCR3-negative and CXCR3-positive naive CD8 T cells. Study-level results: For naive cells, CXCR3-negative and CXCR3-positive subsets had similar TRBV-TRBJ usage; for memory cells, usage differed. Cryopreservation partially lowered CXCR3 expression, so most assays used fresh PBMCs. CXCR3-negative naive cells had less hydrophobic TRB CDR3s than did CXCR3-positive naive cells.

UMI-tagged TRB cDNA libraries were built via 5' RACE. TCRdb reprocessed the 5' RACE reads and stores each CDR3 protein as one record, lacking DNA. Its listing shows roughly 100,000 distinct CDR3 sequences. The authors gated naive CD8+ T cells as CD45RO-CCR7+CD27+CD95-. In the case of this clonotype: Its target is unknown.

The origin of this receptor is a human donor in good health. Some clones in this sample may be carry-over from other donors' samples. Sequenced sample: naive CXCR3+ CD8+ T cells from blood. Subset given: CD45RO-CCR7+CD27+CD95- naive CD8+ T cells expressing CXCR3 (TNR3+).

The CDR3 spells CSVDGSGLNFDSQFF. The chain combines TRBV29-1 with TRBJ2-1; there is no DNA to check the TCRdb D call of TRBD2. Germline CDR1 reads SQVTM; CDR2 reads ANQGSEA. This CDR3 has 15 residues.